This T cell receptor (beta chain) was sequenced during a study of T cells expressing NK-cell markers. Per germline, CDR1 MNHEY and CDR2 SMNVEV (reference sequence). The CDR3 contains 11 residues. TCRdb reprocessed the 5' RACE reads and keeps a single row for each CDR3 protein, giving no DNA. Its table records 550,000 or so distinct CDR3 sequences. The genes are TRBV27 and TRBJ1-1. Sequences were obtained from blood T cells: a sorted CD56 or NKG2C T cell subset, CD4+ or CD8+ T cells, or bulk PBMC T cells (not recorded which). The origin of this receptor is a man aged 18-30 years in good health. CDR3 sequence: CASSLGQIAFF.